This T cell receptor beta chain was documented in a study of T-cell memory formation after mild COVID-19. A remark on this clonotype: As yet, its antigen is unknown.

TCRdb used MiXCR to reprocess the 5' RACE reads, holding one entry per CDR3 protein. The data hold around 250,000 distinct CDR3 sequences, with 15% to 20% observed a single time. CDR1 and CDR2 from the germline V gene are MNHEY and SVGAGI. The CDR3 covers 14 residues. With 5 bases clipped from V and 2 bases from J, the junction kept 1 base outside the gene matches. Study results and limitations: Clones from the second wave (peaking day 37) had unconfirmed SARS-CoV-2 specificity. Contracting clones from day 15 to 85 showed balanced CD4/CD8; later expanders favored CD4+. Researchers found some responding clones in pre-infection memory, a sign that cross-reactive memory joined. Shrinking CD4+ clones were chiefly CM and EM; CD8+ ones were chiefly EMRA.

V is TRBV6-5 and J is TRBJ2-5, with 11 nucleotides matching TRBD2. The material sequenced was PBMCs or a T cell subset sorted from them (not recorded which). This TCR came from a man between 18 and 35 years old who had mild COVID-19 (a few samples of this study predate the infection). Cell type and time point are not known. The CDR3 reads CASSVAGGQETQYF. As DNA, the CDR3 is TGTGCCAGCAGTGTAGCGGGGGGGCAAGAGACCCAGTACTTC.